This T cell receptor beta chain was sequenced during a study of T cell repertoires and leukemia-associated antigens (dated by TCRdb to about 2019). In the study overall: About 5.1 to 7 million read pairs and roughly 3.3 to 5.0 million effective reads were obtained per sample, with around 15 million effective reads obtained overall. Using in vitro peptide stimulation of healthy T cells, the study set out to figure out what antigen is recognized by a TCR Vbeta21 clone that had previously been found in CML patients. The full study reports these points: The antigen specificity and function of the expanded clones were not directly tested and needed further investigation. No significant differences among the four groups were observed in the numbers of Vbeta genes (about 60), Jbeta genes (around 14), VDJ rearrangements, or unique CDR3s.

The germline V gene gives CDR1 as SGHTA and CDR2 as FQGNSA. The CDR3 measures 14 amino acids from cysteine to phenylalanine. Only CDR3 DNA remains: 42 bases, in frame from the first base. Compared with germline, V lacks 5 bases and J lacks 2 bases; bases without a gene match: 6. CD3+ T cells were initially rested overnight at approximately 2.5 million cells/mL in RPMI 1640 lacking fetal bovine serum. CD3+ T cells were isolated from PBMCs with MACS immunomagnetic beads following the manufacturer's instructions. This clonotype was picked up many times. The clone's antigen remains unknown. No base quality values were provided; no much bigger clone lies one nucleotide off. TRIzol reagent was used to extract total RNA from the cultured T cells. 5' rapid amplification of cDNA ends (5'RACE) was used to amplify TCRbeta libraries from RNA. Library concentration and integrity were checked with Qubit, an Agilent instrument, and quantitative PCR before sequencing. Qualified libraries were sequenced on Illumina HiSeq or MiSeq by a commercial service provider. In the authors' own workflow: MiXCR version 1.8.2 was used to identify TCR sequences in each sample. For a clone to count as qualified, its CDR3 had to be longer than four amino acids, its nucleotide length had to be in-frame, and the clone could not contain a stop codon. An effective read was defined as a read containing the complete CDR3 structure. RT-PCR with 24 Vbeta primers, GeneScan spectratyping, and Sanger sequencing were used to validate the expanded clones. TCRdb reworked the public reads: Q25 trimming with fastp, MiXCR clone assembly, productive beta chains retained. Each CDR3 protein gets just one entry, which takes the most common genes and DNA from the rows behind it. The authors' filters were not applied to this entry. Within this sample are roughly 12,000 distinct CDR3 sequences, with approximately 43% of them counted one time only. Clones ranked in the top ten supply around a quarter of the sample.

The sample taken for sequencing was CD3+ T cells sorted from blood and cultured. This sequence uses TRBV7-2 and TRBJ2-7; 7 junctional bases match TRBD1. This sequence was found in a female donor in good health. CDR3 sequence: CASSPRTGPYEQYF. The sequence in DNA is TGTGCCAGCAGCCCCCGGACAGGACCCTACGAGCAGTACTTC.